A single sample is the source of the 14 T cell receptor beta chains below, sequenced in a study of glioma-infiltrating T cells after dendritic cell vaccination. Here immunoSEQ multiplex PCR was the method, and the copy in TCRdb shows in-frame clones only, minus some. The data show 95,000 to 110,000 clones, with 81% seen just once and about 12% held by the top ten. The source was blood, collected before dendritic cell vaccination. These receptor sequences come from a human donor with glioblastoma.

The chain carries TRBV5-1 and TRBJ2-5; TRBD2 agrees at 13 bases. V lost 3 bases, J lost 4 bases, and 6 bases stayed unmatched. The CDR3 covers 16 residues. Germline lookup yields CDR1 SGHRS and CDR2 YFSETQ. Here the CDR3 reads CASSWTSGGPLETQYF. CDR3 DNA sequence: TGCGCCAGCAGCTGGACTAGCGGGGGACCTTTAGAGACCCAGTACTTC.

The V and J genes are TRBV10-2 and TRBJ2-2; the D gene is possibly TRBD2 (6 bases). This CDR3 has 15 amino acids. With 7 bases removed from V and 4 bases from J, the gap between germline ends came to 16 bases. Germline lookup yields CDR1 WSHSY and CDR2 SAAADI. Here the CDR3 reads CASTSVGGLTGELFF. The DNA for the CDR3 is TGCGCCAGCACTTCTGTGGGGGGACTCACCGGGGAGCTGTTTTTT.

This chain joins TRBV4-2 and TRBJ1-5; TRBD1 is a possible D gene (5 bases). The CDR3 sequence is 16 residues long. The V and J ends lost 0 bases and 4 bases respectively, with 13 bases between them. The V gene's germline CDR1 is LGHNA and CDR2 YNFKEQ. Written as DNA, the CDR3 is TGTGCCAGCAGCCAAGAAGGCAGGGCCTTAAATCAGCCCCAGCATTTT. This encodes CASSQEGRALNQPQHF.

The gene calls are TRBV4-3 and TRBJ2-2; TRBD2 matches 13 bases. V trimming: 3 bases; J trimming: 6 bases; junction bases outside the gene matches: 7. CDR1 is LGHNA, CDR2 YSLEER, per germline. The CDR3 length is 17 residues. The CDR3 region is CASSQELTSGGPGELFF. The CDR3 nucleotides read TGCGCCAGCAGCCAGGAGTTGACTAGCGGGGGGCCCGGGGAGCTGTTTTTT.

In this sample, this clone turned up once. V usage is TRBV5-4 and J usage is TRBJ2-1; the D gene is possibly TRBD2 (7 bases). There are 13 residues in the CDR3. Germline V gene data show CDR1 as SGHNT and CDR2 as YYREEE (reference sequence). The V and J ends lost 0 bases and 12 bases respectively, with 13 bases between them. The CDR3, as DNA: TGTGCCAGCAGCTTGGAGGGGGGGGGAGTGCAGTTCTTC. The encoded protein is CASSLEGGGVQFF. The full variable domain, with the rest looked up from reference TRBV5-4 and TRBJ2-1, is ETGVTQSPTHLIKTRGQQVTLRCSSQSGHNTVSWYQQALGQGPQFIFQYYREEENGRGNFPPRFSGLQFPNYSSELNVNALELDDSALYLCASSLEGGGVQFFGPGTRLTVL.

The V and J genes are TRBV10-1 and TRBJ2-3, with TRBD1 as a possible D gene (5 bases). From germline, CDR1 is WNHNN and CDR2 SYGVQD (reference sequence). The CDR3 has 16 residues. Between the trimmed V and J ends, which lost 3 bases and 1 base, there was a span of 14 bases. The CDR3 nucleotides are TGCGCCAGCAGTGAAAGACAGAACGTGGGCACAGATACGCAGTATTTT. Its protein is CASSERQNVGTDTQYF.

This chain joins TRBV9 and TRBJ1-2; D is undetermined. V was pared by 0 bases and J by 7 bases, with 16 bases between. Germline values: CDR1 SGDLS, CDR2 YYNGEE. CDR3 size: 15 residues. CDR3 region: CASSVGMERLSGYTF. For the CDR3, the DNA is TGTGCCAGCAGCGTAGGAATGGAGCGCCTTTCTGGCTACACCTTC.

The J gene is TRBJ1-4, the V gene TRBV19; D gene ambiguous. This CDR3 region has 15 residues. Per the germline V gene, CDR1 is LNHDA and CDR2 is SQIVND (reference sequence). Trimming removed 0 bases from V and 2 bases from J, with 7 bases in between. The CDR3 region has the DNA TGTGCCAGTAGTATAGATGCAGCGACTAATGAAAAACTGTTTTTT. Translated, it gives CASSIDAATNEKLFF.

The CDR3 sequence: CASSARDSSNEQYF. The CDR3 nucleotides are TGTGCCAGCAGCGCCCGGGACAGTTCTAACGAGCAGTACTTC. The gene calls are TRBV4-2 and TRBJ2-7, with TRBD1 identical over 7 bases. The CDR3 contains 14 residues. Germline V CDR1 and CDR2: LGHNA, YNFKEQ. Losses at the gene ends were 5 bases for V and 5 bases for J; bases not matched to a gene: 9.

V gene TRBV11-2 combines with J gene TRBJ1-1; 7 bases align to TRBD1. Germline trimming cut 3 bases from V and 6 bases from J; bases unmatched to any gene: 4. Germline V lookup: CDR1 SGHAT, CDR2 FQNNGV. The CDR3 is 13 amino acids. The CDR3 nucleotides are TGTGCCAGCAGCTTCAACAGGGGCTCTGAAGCTTTCTTT. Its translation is CASSFNRGSEAFF. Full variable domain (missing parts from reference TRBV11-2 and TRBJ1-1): EAGVAQSPRYKIIEKRQSVAFWCNPISGHATLYWYQQILGQGPKLLIQFQNNGVVDDSQLPKDRFSAERLKGVDSTLKIQPAKLEDSAVYLCASSFNRGSEAFFGQGTRLTVV.

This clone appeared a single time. The CDR3 DNA sequence: TGTGCCAGCAGTGCTTTCCGGGCTAGCGCAGATACGCAGTATTTT. It translates to CASSAFRASADTQYF. The genes are TRBV6-4 and TRBJ2-3, with D maybe TRBD2 (6 bases). There are 15 residues in the CDR3. Germline-derived CDR1 and CDR2 are MRHNA and SNTAGT. V dropped 4 bases and J dropped 4 bases, with 15 bases sitting between them.

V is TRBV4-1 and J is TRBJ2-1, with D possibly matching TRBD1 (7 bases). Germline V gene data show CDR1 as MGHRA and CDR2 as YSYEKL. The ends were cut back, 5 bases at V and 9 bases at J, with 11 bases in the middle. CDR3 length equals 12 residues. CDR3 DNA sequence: TGCGCCAGCAGCTACCAGGGGGGTGAGCAGTTCTTC. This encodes CASSYQGGEQFF.

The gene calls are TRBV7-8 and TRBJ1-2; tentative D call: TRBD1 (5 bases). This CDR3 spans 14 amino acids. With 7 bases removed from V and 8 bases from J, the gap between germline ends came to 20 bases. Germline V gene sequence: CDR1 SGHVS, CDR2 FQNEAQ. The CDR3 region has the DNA TGTGCCAGCACCTTCTCCGGAGGGGCGGGAGGCTACACCTTC. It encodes CASTFSGGAGGYTF.

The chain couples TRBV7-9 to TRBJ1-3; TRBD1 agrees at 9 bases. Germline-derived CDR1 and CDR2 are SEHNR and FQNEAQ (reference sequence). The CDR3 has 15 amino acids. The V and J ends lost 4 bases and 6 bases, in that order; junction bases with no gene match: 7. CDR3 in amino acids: CASSSGTGNLNTIYF. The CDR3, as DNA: TGTGCCAGCAGCTCCGGGACAGGGAATTTAAACACCATATATTTT.